One and the same sample provided the 19 T cell receptor beta chains below, sequenced in a study of CD8 T cells in Susac syndrome. It was with random hexamers that about 0.45 to 1 ug RNA was reverse transcribed. In TCRdb, the immunoSEQ multiplex PCR reads were re-called with MiXCR into one record per CDR3 protein. The top ten hold roughly 0.5% of the sample, which has some 130,000 distinct CDR3 sequences, roughly 80% seen once. Sequencing was carried out using CD8+ T cells from PBMCs. The receptors were sampled from a human donor with multiple sclerosis.

This chain joins TRBV10-3 and TRBJ2-5, with D possibly matching TRBD2 (6 bases). The germline V gene has CDR1 ENHRY and CDR2 SYGVKD. The V gene lost 2 bases and the J gene lost 1 base, with 17 bases spanning the gap. This CDR3 comprises 17 residues. The CDR3 sequence: CAISEEDGGAPQETQYF. CDR3 coding DNA: TGTGCCATCAGTGAGGAGGACGGCGGGGCCCCCCAAGAGACCCAGTACTTC.

The chain joins TRBV10-3 to TRBJ2-3; TRBD1 aligns across 8 bases. The CDR3 contains 18 residues. Trimming at V came to 2 bases and at J to 5 bases, leaving 15 bases not matched to a gene. Germline V gene sequence: CDR1 ENHRY, CDR2 SYGVKD. The CDR3 nucleotides are TGTGCCATCAGTGAGACCTCCCTTTCTGGACAGGGCAGAGATACGCAGTATTTT. This sequence encodes CAISETSLSGQGRDTQYF.

This chain uses TRBV13 with TRBJ2-5; D may be TRBD1 (5 bases). Germline values: CDR1 PRHDT, CDR2 FYEKMQ (reference sequence). V lost 5 bases and J lost 0, with 16 bases in between. This CDR3 is built from 16 residues. This CDR3 is CASSGSLSDNQETQYF. The CDR3 coding sequence is TGTGCCAGCAGCGGAAGCTTATCGGACAACCAAGAGACCCAGTACTTC. Filled out from reference TRBV13 and TRBJ2-5, the complete variable domain reads AAGVIQSPRHLIKEKRETATLKCYPIPRHDTVYWYQQGPGQDPQFLISFYEKMQSDKGSIPDRFSAQQFSDYHSELNMSSLELGDSALYFCASSGSLSDNQETQYFGPGTRLLVL.

This clonotype occurred a few times. This chain uses TRBV4-3 with TRBJ2-1; no clear D. V lost 1 base, J lost 7 bases, and 8 bases lay in between. Germline V gives CDR1 LGHNA, CDR2 YSLEER. This CDR3 is 13 amino acids long. CDR3 bases: TGCGCCAGCAGCCAAGTAGAAGGAAATGAGCAGTTCTTC. Translation gives CASSQVEGNEQFF.

The chain joins TRBV3-1 to TRBJ1-4, with D unresolved. CDR3 length: 12 amino acids. Germline values: CDR1 LGHDT, CDR2 YNNKEL (reference sequence). Between the trimmed V and J ends, which lost 4 bases and 5 bases, there was a span of 5 bases. CDR3 sequence: CASSLGNEKLFF. CDR3 bases: TGTGCCAGCAGCCTGGGGAATGAAAAACTGTTTTTT.

The J gene is TRBJ2-7, the V gene TRBV5-4; D assignment may be TRBD1 or TRBD2 (6 bases each). The V and J ends lost 2 bases and 1 base respectively, with 10 bases between them. The CDR3 has 14 residues. CDR1 SGHNT and CDR2 YYREEE come from the germline V gene (reference sequence). Here the CDR3 reads CASSFGGLSYEQYF. In DNA form, the CDR3 reads TGTGCCAGCAGCTTTGGGGGGCTTTCCTACGAGCAGTACTTC.

The V gene is TRBV4-1, the J gene TRBJ1-1; 7 bases align to TRBD1. This CDR3 region has 13 residues. V dropped 6 bases and J dropped 2; count of bases not matched to a gene: 3. Per germline, CDR1 MGHRA and CDR2 YSYEKL. The CDR3 DNA reads TGCGCCAGCAGATGGGACAGTAACACTGAAGCTTTCTTT. Protein product: CASRWDSNTEAFF.

The J gene is TRBJ1-2, the V gene TRBV19; D perhaps matches TRBD1 (5 bases). V lost 8 bases, J lost 5 bases, and 12 bases lay in between. The CDR3 runs to 12 residues. CDR1 is LNHDA and CDR2 is SQIVND in the germline V gene (reference sequence). CDR3 sequence: CASRDGLYGYTF. CDR3 DNA sequence: TGTGCCAGTCGGGACGGATTGTATGGCTACACCTTC. The full variable domain, its missing parts supplied by reference TRBV19 and TRBJ1-2, is DGGITQSPKYLFRKEGQNVTLSCEQNLNHDAMYWYRQDPGQGLRLIYYSQIVNDFQKGDIAEGYSVSREKKESFPLTVTSAQKNPTAFYLCASRDGLYGYTFGSGTRLTVV.

The chain carries TRBV2 and TRBJ2-2, with 7 bases aligning to TRBD1. Germline values: CDR1 SNHLY, CDR2 FYNNEI. V was pared by 10 bases and J by 0 bases, with 2 bases of the junction left unmatched. The CDR3 runs 13 residues. CDR3 sequence (DNA): TGTGCCACGCAGGGGGCGAACACCGGGGAGCTGTTTTTT. As protein: CATQGANTGELFF. Using reference TRBV2 and TRBJ2-2 for the parts outside the CDR3, the full variable domain is EPEVTQTPSHQVTQMGQEVILRCVPISNHLYFYWYRQILGQKVEFLVSFYNNEISEKSEIFDDQFSVERPDGSNFTLKIRSTKLEDSAMYFCATQGANTGELFFGEGSRLTVL.

The CDR3 loop is CASSLPVADTQYF. In DNA, the CDR3 is TGTGCCAGCAGCTTACCTGTAGCGGATACGCAGTATTTT. V and J are TRBV5-6 and TRBJ2-3; maybe TRBD2 (5 bases). With 2 bases removed from V and 6 bases from J, the gap between germline ends came to 10 bases. The CDR3 runs to 13 residues. Germline CDR1 and CDR2: SGHDT and YYEEEE.

V usage is TRBV20-1 and J usage is TRBJ1-1; D is unresolved. The germline gives CDR1 DFQATT, CDR2 SNEGSKA (reference sequence). The ends were cut back, 6 bases at V and 1 base at J, with 9 bases in the middle. CDR3 length: 12 residues. The CDR3 here is CSAPPGNTEAFF. Written as DNA, the CDR3 is TGCAGTGCCCCACCAGGGAACACTGAAGCTTTCTTT.

Written as DNA, the CDR3 is TGTGCCAGCAGCGCCTTTTGGGAGTCTGGCAATGAGCAGTTCTTC. It translates to CASSAFWESGNEQFF. The J gene is TRBJ2-1, the V gene TRBV9; maybe TRBD2 (5 bases). The CDR3 covers 15 residues. Trimming left V 3 bases short and J 6 bases short, with 16 bases between. Germline CDR1 SGDLS, CDR2 YYNGEE. Using reference TRBV9 and TRBJ2-1 for the parts outside the CDR3, the full variable domain is DSGVTQTPKHLITATGQRVTLRCSPRSGDLSVYWYQQSLDQGLQFLIQYYNGEERAKGNILERFSAQQFPDLHSELNLSSLELGDSALYFCASSAFWESGNEQFFGPGTRLTVL.

V gene TRBV15 combines with J gene TRBJ2-1, with D uncertain. Germline lookup yields CDR1 LNHNV and CDR2 YYDKDF (reference sequence). The CDR3 covers 13 residues. V dropped 0 bases and J dropped 6 bases, with 6 bases sitting between them. CDR3 sequence: CATSREAPNEQFF. The CDR3 DNA is TGTGCCACCAGCAGAGAAGCGCCCAATGAGCAGTTCTTC.

This clonotype has just a few counts. This rearrangement joins TRBV19 to TRBJ1-2; D unclear. Between the trimmed V and J ends, which lost 5 bases and 0 bases, there was a span of 7 bases. Germline V gene sequence: CDR1 LNHDA, CDR2 SQIVND (reference sequence). The length of the CDR3 is 13 residues. The CDR3 region has the DNA TGTGCCAGTAGTCCCGCGGCTAACTATGGCTACACCTTC. It encodes CASSPAANYGYTF. The whole variable domain, remainder taken from reference TRBV19 and TRBJ1-2, is DGGITQSPKYLFRKEGQNVTLSCEQNLNHDAMYWYRQDPGQGLRLIYYSQIVNDFQKGDIAEGYSVSREKKESFPLTVTSAQKNPTAFYLCASSPAANYGYTFGSGTRLTVV.

The rearrangement uses TRBV27 and TRBJ2-2; D is unclear. The CDR3 runs 12 residues. V was clipped by 6 bases and J by 5 bases, with 7 bases between them. Germline V CDR1 and CDR2: MNHEY, SMNVEV (reference sequence). CDR3 amino acids: CASSIFTGELFF. In DNA form, the CDR3 reads TGTGCCAGCAGCATATTTACCGGGGAGCTGTTTTTT.

The chain has TRBV18 and TRBJ2-7; TRBD1 matches at 9 bases. The J segment lost 9 bases and the V segment lost 0 bases, leaving 15 bases of the junction unmatched. The CDR3 sequence is 17 residues long. The germline gives CDR1 KGHSH, CDR2 LQKENI. CDR3 DNA sequence: TGTGCCAGCTCACCACCGACGGGGACAGGGACAACACCGGCGCAGTACTTC. It encodes CASSPPTGTGTTPAQYF.

The rearrangement joins TRBV20-1 to TRBJ2-5; 11 bases fit TRBD2. J gave up 1 base and V 4 bases, and 17 bases lay outside the gene matches. This CDR3 comprises 19 residues. Germline lookup yields CDR1 DFQATT and CDR2 SNEGSKA (reference sequence). Written as DNA, the CDR3 is TGCAGTGCTACGTTCCCCTGGACTAGCGGGCGGAAACCCCAAGAGACCCAGTACTTC. Translating gives CSATFPWTSGRKPQETQYF.

This rearrangement joins TRBV7-9 to TRBJ1-1; D is unclear. The CDR3 covers 14 residues. The germline V and J ends were trimmed by 1 base and 5 bases, with 11 bases remaining between them. Germline loops: CDR1 SEHNR, CDR2 FQNEAQ (reference sequence). For the CDR3, the DNA is TGTGCCAGCAGCTTAGGGGGAGGGAGGACTGAAGCTTTCTTT. This codes for CASSLGGGRTEAFF.

J is TRBJ1-1 and V is TRBV19, with a possible D match to TRBD1 (6 bases). V dropped 7 bases and J dropped 4 bases, with 13 bases sitting between them. This CDR3 has 13 residues. CDR1 is LNHDA, CDR2 SQIVND, per germline (reference sequence). DNA for the CDR3: TGTGCCAGTATGGCGGGGGCGGCCACTGAAGCTTTCTTT. It translates to CASMAGAATEAFF.